A single sample gave rise to the 10 T cell receptor beta chains below, sequenced in a study of blood T cell repertoires in COVID-19. The data were produced by immunoSEQ multiplex PCR, yet TCRdb's version contains in-frame clones alone and is incomplete. In the table there are about 210,000 clones, roughly 85% of which are singletons. Sequenced: PBMCs or T cells enriched from blood (not recorded which). These receptors all stem from a man in his forties or fifties who had recovered from COVID-19.

The chain is built from TRBV7-2 and TRBJ2-5; 7 bases are a match to TRBD2. Germline values: CDR1 SGHTA, CDR2 FQGNSA. Germline trimming cut 3 bases from V and 3 bases from J; bases unmatched to any gene: 4. The CDR3 totals 14 residues. In DNA, the CDR3 is TGTGCCAGCAGCTTGGGGGGGAGAGAAGAGACCCAGTACTTC. It specifies CASSLGGREETQYF.

This clone was picked up one time. The chain is built from TRBV11-2 and TRBJ1-2; D possibly corresponds to TRBD1 (6 bases). The V and J ends lost 4 bases and 4 bases respectively, with 10 bases between them. The CDR3 covers 13 residues. Germline lookup yields CDR1 SGHAT and CDR2 FQNNGV. CDR3 sequence reads: CASSSTGTYGYTF. CDR3 nucleotide sequence: TGTGCCAGCAGCTCCACAGGGACCTATGGCTACACCTTC.

This chain connects TRBV7-2 to TRBJ2-1; the match to TRBD2 covers 14 bases. Germline CDR1 is SGHTA and CDR2 is FQGNSA. This CDR3 spans 18 amino acids. J lost 8 bases, V lost 5 bases, and 14 bases had no gene match. The CDR3 coding sequence is TGTGCCAGCAGCCCCCAACGAGGGACTAGCGGGAGAGGCTATGAGCAGTTCTTC. Its protein product is CASSPQRGTSGRGYEQFF.

The V call is TRBV5-6, the J call TRBJ2-7, with D uncertain. The CDR3 consists of 14 residues. The V and J ends lost 0 bases and 7 bases respectively, with 14 bases between them. Looked up from germline, CDR1 is SGHDT and CDR2 is YYEEEE. The CDR3 region has the DNA TGTGCCAGCAGCTTGGATGTCGGGTACCGGGAGCAGTACTTC. Its translation: CASSLDVGYREQYF.

A single count supports this clone. The chain couples TRBV7-8 to TRBJ2-1, with TRBD1 as a possible D gene (5 bases). The CDR3 totals 13 residues. Germline V gene data show CDR1 as SGHVS and CDR2 as FQNEAQ. Trimming shortened V by 5 bases and J by 4 bases, and 9 bases separated the two germline ends. The CDR3 DNA is TGTGCCAGCAGCCCACAGGTGTACAATGAGCAGTTCTTC. Translated: CASSPQVYNEQFF.

The chain employs TRBV6-5 and TRBJ2-1, with 9 bases fitting TRBD2. After removal of 2 bases from V and 10 bases from J, the junction contained 3 bases not matched to a gene. Germline CDR1 and CDR2: MNHEY and SVGAGI. This CDR3 contains 13 residues. CDR3 region: CASSYPAGGEQFF. The CDR3 nucleotides read TGTGCCAGCAGTTACCCCGCGGGAGGGGAGCAGTTCTTC.

This clone was seen ten or more times. This chain connects TRBV9 to TRBJ1-1; the D gene is possibly TRBD1 (5 bases). From germline, CDR1 is SGDLS and CDR2 YYNGEE. The germline V and J ends were trimmed by 0 bases and 1 base, with 10 bases remaining between them. CDR3 length equals 15 residues. The CDR3 is CASSVAGGTNTEAFF. In DNA form, the CDR3 reads TGTGCCAGCAGCGTAGCTGGAGGGACGAACACTGAAGCTTTCTTT.

The chain has TRBV11-2 and TRBJ2-1, with 11 bases lining up with TRBD2. CDR1 is SGHAT and CDR2 is FQNNGV in the germline V gene. The CDR3 consists of 19 residues. The ends lost 1 base at V and 8 bases at J; junction bases unmatched: 16. CDR3 amino acids: CASSLGPSRTSGRRDEQFF. For the CDR3, the DNA is TGTGCCAGCAGCTTAGGCCCTTCCCGCACTAGCGGGAGAAGGGATGAGCAGTTCTTC.

V is TRBV2 and J is TRBJ1-4, with a possible D match to TRBD1 (6 bases). The CDR3 is 15 amino acids. V was pared by 11 bases and J by 3 bases, with 19 bases between. Per the germline V gene, CDR1 is SNHLY and CDR2 is FYNNEI. In DNA, the CDR3 is TGTGCCCTCATCAGGGGCAGCGGCGCTAATGAAAAACTGTTTTTT. This translates into CALIRGSGANEKLFF.

The rearrangement uses TRBV3-1 (or the pseudogene TRBV3-2) and TRBJ2-1; 7 positions match TRBD2. This CDR3 is 14 amino acids long. V gave up 1 base and J gave up 5 bases; unmatched junction bases: 2. Germline V CDR1 and CDR2: LGHDT, YNNKEL (reference sequence). CDR3: CASSQGLAHNEQFF. Here the CDR3 DNA reads TGTGCCAGCAGCCAAGGACTAGCCCACAATGAGCAGTTCTTC.